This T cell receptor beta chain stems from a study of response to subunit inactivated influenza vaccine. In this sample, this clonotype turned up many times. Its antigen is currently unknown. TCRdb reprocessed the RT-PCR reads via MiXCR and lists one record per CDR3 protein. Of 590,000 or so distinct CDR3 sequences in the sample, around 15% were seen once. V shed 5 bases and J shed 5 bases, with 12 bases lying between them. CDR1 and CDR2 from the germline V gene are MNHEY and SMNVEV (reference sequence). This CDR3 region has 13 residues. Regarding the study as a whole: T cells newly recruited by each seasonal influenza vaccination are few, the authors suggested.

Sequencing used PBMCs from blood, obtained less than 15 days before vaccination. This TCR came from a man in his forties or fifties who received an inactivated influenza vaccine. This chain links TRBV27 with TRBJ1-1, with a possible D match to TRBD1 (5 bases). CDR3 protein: CASSKLQVTEAFF. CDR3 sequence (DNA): TGTGCCAGCAGTAAACTACAGGTAACTGAAGCTTTCTTT.